The T cell receptor beta chain described here comes from a study of T-cell reconstitution after alpha-beta-depleted transplantation in children. Findings of the study overall: Some patients owed their high day-60 TCRbeta diversity to surviving recipient T cells and thymic progenitors. When one year had passed after transplant, most T-cell counts and diversity came from newly produced T cells. Alpha-beta T cells about two months after transplant reportedly derived from several hundred expanded graft clones.

This CDR3 region has 17 residues. Per the germline V gene, CDR1 is MDHEN and CDR2 is SYDVKM. The trim removed 4 bases at V and 3 bases at J, leaving 13 bases unmatched. This sample's TCRbeta library carried unique molecular identifier barcodes. TCRdb reanalysed the PCR reads using MiXCR and keeps one entry per CDR3 protein. The sample records hundreds of thousands of distinct CDR3 sequences, 16% being singletons. A remark on this clonotype: Antigen: not known.

The sample consisted of PBMCs, mostly from graft donor cells, taken 360 days after TCRalphabeta/CD19-depleted stem cell transplant. The TCR comes from a male patient aged 2 to 9 who had a stem cell transplant for acute lymphoblastic leukemia, so the T cells may come from the graft donor. The chain has TRBV28 and TRBJ2-7; 9 bases are a match to TRBD2. The CDR3 bases are TGTGCCAGCAGTTCCCGAATCCTAGCGGGACCCTACTACGAGCAGTACTTC. Its translation is CASSSRILAGPYYEQYF.